Judged by abundance, the clone carrying this T cell receptor beta chain is medium-sized. Because the library targeted alpha chains, this beta chain is an off-target read whose size means little. V was pared by 1 base and J by 0 bases, with 13 bases between. CDR3 length: 17 amino acids. Germline values: CDR1 SGHDN, CDR2 FVKESK. Noted time point: sample taken at primary tumor resection. A total of fewer than 80 untreated early-stage non-small cell lung cancer patients served as donors. Whole RNA came from tumor, nontumor lung or frozen PBMC and was sequenced without being sorted. This specimen comes from a study of spatial heterogeneity in lung cancer. Study-level background: Every unique TCR and UMI combination, on average, appeared more than ten times in raw reads.

All TCR cDNA molecules were individually tagged with a unique molecular identifier. Each CDR3 protein is one row after TCRdb ran MiXCR on the 5' RACE reads. The data contain more than 2,500 distinct CDR3 sequences, around 3.3% of them seen just once; the ten biggest clones take up more than 15%. The chain joins TRBV14 to TRBJ2-1; D ambiguous. The sample in question was lung tissue, obtained at surgery. The receptor was isolated from a human donor with early-stage non-small cell lung cancer. This CDR3 reads CASSQVFQTSSYNEQFF. CDR3 in DNA: TGTGCCAGCAGCCAAGTCTTCCAAACCAGCTCCTACAATGAGCAGTTCTTC. The full variable domain, with the rest looked up from reference TRBV14 and TRBJ2-1, is EAGVTQFPSHSVIEKGQTVTLRCDPISGHDNLYWYRRVMGKEIKFLLHFVKESKQDESGMPNNRFLAERTGGTYSTLKVQPAELEDSGVYFCASSQVFQTSSYNEQFFGPGTRLTVL.